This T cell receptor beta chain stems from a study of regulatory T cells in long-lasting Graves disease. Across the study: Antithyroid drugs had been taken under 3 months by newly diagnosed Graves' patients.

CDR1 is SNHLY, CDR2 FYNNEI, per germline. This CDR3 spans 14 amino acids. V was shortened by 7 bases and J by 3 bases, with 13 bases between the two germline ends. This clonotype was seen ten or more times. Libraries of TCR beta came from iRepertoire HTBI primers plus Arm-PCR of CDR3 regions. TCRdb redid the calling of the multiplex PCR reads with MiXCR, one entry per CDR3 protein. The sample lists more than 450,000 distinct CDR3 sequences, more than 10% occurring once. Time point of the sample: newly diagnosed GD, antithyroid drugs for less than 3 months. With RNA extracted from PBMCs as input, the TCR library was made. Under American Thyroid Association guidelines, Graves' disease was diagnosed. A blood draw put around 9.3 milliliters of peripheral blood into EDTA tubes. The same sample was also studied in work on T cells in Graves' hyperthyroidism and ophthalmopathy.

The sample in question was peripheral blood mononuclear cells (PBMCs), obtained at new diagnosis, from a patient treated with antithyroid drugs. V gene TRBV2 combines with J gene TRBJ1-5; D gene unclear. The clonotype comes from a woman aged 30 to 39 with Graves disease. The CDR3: CASMDWGNNQPQHF. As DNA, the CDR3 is TGTGCCAGCATGGATTGGGGTAACAATCAGCCCCAGCATTTT.